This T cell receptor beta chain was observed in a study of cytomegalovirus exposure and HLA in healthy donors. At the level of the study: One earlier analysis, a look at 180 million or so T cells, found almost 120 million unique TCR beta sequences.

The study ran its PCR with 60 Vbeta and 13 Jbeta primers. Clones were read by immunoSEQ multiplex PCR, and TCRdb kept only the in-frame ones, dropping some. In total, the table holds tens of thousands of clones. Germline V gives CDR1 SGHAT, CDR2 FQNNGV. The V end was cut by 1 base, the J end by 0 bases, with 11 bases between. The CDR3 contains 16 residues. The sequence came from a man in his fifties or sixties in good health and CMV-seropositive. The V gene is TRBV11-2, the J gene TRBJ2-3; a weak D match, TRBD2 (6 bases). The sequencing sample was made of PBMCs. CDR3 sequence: CASSLVAGSSTDTQYF. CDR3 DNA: TGTGCCAGCAGCTTAGTGGCGGGAAGTAGCACAGATACGCAGTATTTT.